These T cell receptor beta chains were read from a single sample in a study of cytomegalovirus exposure and HLA in healthy donors. Clones were sequenced by immunoSEQ multiplex PCR, and TCRdb holds only the in-frame ones, with some missing. In total, the table holds tens of thousands of clones. Sample: PBMCs. The receptors stem from a boy younger than 18 in good health and CMV-seronegative. CDR3s leave out the opening cysteine and the closing phenylalanine or tryptophan. D genes are given only for firm matches.

j_gene,v_gene,d_gene,CDR3aa
TRBJ1-3,TRBV30,.,AWSVRRGAGGNTIY
TRBJ1-2,TRBV6-5,.,ASSYTAARGYT
TRBJ1-5,TRBV19,TRBD1,ASTSLTGGNQPQH
TRBJ1-5,TRBV7-8,.,ASSQNGLPQH
TRBJ2-7,TRBV27,TRBD2,ASGTREQY
TRBJ1-5,TRBV9,TRBD1,ASSVEGAPGQPQH
TRBJ2-5,TRBV2,.,ASSGRERLQETQY
TRBJ1-5,TRBV19,.,ATQVSNQPQH
TRBJ1-3,TRBV7-8,.,ASSLIPVEDTIY
TRBJ1-4,TRBV15,TRBD1,ATSSRTGDNEKLF
TRBJ1-1,TRBV6-6,TRBD1,ASSSQGAGDTEAF
TRBJ1-5,TRBV6-5,.,ASSYSEGWQPQH
TRBJ1-2,TRBV4-1,.,ASSQNAGRPGYT
TRBJ2-7,TRBV29-1,.,SVEDLGSSYEQY
TRBJ1-1,TRBV4-1,TRBD1,ASSQDLDRGPSAF
TRBJ1-5,TRBV6-6,.,ASTIDIISNQPQH
TRBJ1-4,TRBV7-2,.,ASRVARGTNEKLF
TRBJ2-1,TRBV5-1,.,ASSFGGADLYNEQF
TRBJ2-7,TRBV18,.,ASSPSTDSFYEQY
TRBJ2-1,TRBV30,.,AWSGMSSYNEQF
TRBJ2-1,TRBV19,.,ASSVSDVSYNEQF
TRBJ2-7,TRBV30,TRBD2,AWSRTSGSYEQY
TRBJ1-5,TRBV27,TRBD1,ASSLSRTGSQPQH
TRBJ1-2,TRBV7-2,TRBD1,ASSSLGTGGDYGYT
TRBJ2-5,TRBV6-5,.,ASSYVGQGARETQY
TRBJ2-3,TRBV27,.,ASSLADTQY
TRBJ1-1,TRBV18,.,ASSPQGPPLTEAF
TRBJ1-4,TRBV5-5,.,ASSLVTDEKLF
TRBJ1-1,TRBV10-3,.,AIRQGMNTEAF
TRBJ1-1,TRBV29-1,.,SVEAVEGTEAF
TRBJ1-5,TRBV18,.,ASSLGTSDQPQH
TRBJ2-6,TRBV27,.,ASLQEPGANVLT
TRBJ2-1,TRBV20-1,.,SARVERRQF
TRBJ2-1,TRBV6-6,.,ASSRTSSVPEQF
TRBJ2-2,TRBV7-9,.,ASSSGQGWLAGATGELF
TRBJ1-3,TRBV7-9,.,ASSSWEGGNTIY
TRBJ1-2,TRBV9,.,ASSVRAGGGESYT
TRBJ2-1,TRBV6-6,TRBD2,ASSPRTSGGAHEQF
TRBJ2-5,TRBV7-7,.,ASSFNGPQETQY
TRBJ2-7,TRBV5-1,.,ASSLNAANYEQY
TRBJ1-1,TRBV7-9,TRBD1,ASSLTGALNTEAF
TRBJ1-1,TRBV6-5,.,ASSYPGYGTEAF
TRBJ2-2,TRBV13,TRBD2,ASSSSGEANTGELF
TRBJ2-5,TRBV19,.,ASSPREGGQETQY
TRBJ2-7,TRBV23-1,TRBD2,ASSLGLASPVSSYEQY
TRBJ2-1,TRBV5-1,.,ASSKGVLGSDNEQF
TRBJ2-1,TRBV5-1,TRBD1,ASSSRDRVDPYNEQF
TRBJ1-3,TRBV9,.,ASTARGSGNTIY
TRBJ1-4,TRBV4-1,.,ASSSGSGEKLF
TRBJ1-1,TRBV6-1,TRBD1,ASSDRQGRGTEAF
TRBJ1-5,TRBV4-2,.,ASSQVVNTGTPNQPQH
TRBJ1-3,TRBV18,.,ASSLPPDSRSGNTIY
TRBJ1-6,TRBV30,.,ACGGFDNSPLH
TRBJ2-1,TRBV12-5,TRBD2,ASGTSGGEGEQF
TRBJ1-5,TRBV7-2,.,ASSLMEGRDQPQH
TRBJ2-7,TRBV5-1,TRBD2,ASARLAGGDEQY
TRBJ1-3,TRBV25-1,.,ASSLIISGNTIY
TRBJ1-5,TRBV27,TRBD1,ASSLDRGNQPQH
TRBJ2-2,TRBV7-6,.,ASSYLTGELF
TRBJ2-3,TRBV9,TRBD2,ASSVEVGGLAGGRVTSTDTQY